Below, 12 T cell receptor beta chains from the same sample are listed, as sequenced in a study of blood T cell repertoires in COVID-19. Here immunoSEQ multiplex PCR was the method, and the copy in TCRdb shows in-frame clones only, minus some. Among under 200,000 clones listed, around 81% were seen once. The sequencing sample was made of peripheral blood. The receptors originated from a human donor with acute or convalescent COVID-19. The donor label of this sample is uncertain.

V gene TRBV7-3 combines with J gene TRBJ2-3, with TRBD2 identical over 9 bases. Germline V lookup: CDR1 SGHTA, CDR2 FQGTGA. V trimming: 5 bases; J trimming: 6 bases; junction bases outside the gene matches: 9. This CDR3 has 15 amino acids. As DNA, the CDR3 is TGTGCCAGCAGCCGCGGGGTAGCGGGGGTGGATACGCAGTATTTT. Amino acid sequence: CASSRGVAGVDTQYF.

This clone was observed once. V gene TRBV30 combines with J gene TRBJ2-7; 8 bases map to TRBD2. The CDR3 totals 14 residues. V lost 3 bases, J lost 1 base, and 5 bases stayed unmatched. Germline CDR1 GTSNPN, CDR2 SVGIG (reference sequence). For the CDR3, the DNA is TGTGCCTGGAGCGGGCAGCGGGAGTCCTACGAGCAGTACTTC. This gives the protein CAWSGQRESYEQYF.

A remark on this clone: The same CDR3 also results from other DNA sequences found in this sample. The rearrangement joins TRBV9 to TRBJ2-1, with 7 bases lining up with TRBD2. The ends lost 0 bases at V and 1 base at J; junction bases unmatched: 1. Germline V gives CDR1 SGDLS, CDR2 YYNGEE. The length of the CDR3 is 15 residues. CDR3 residues: CASSVEAGSYNEQFF. DNA of the CDR3: TGTGCCAGCAGCGTAGAAGCGGGGTCCTACAATGAGCAGTTCTTC. Full variable domain (outside the CDR3, taken from reference TRBV9 and TRBJ2-1): DSGVTQTPKHLITATGQRVTLRCSPRSGDLSVYWYQQSLDQGLQFLIQYYNGEERAKGNILERFSAQQFPDLHSELNLSSLELGDSALYFCASSVEAGSYNEQFFGPGTRLTVL.

CDR3 sequence reads: CASSYSDNYYGYTF. The CDR3 DNA is TGTGCCAGCAGTTACTCGGACAACTACTATGGCTACACCTTC. The J gene is TRBJ1-2, the V gene TRBV6-5; tentative D call: TRBD1 (5 bases). Trimming cost V 0 bases and J 3 bases, with 8 bases left between them. CDR1 MNHEY and CDR2 SVGAGI come from the germline V gene. The CDR3 has 14 amino acids.

The V call is TRBV4-1, the J call TRBJ1-5; weak D call: TRBD1 (6 bases). V gave up 1 base and J gave up 1 base, with 14 bases separating them. The CDR3 covers 17 residues. The germline V gene has CDR1 MGHRA and CDR2 YSYEKL. The CDR3 bases are TGCGCCAGCAGCCAAGCCGGGGCAGGGGCCAGCAATCAGCCCCAGCATTTT. The encoded protein is CASSQAGAGASNQPQHF.

The chain links TRBV16 to TRBJ1-1; tentatively, D is TRBD1 (5 bases). Trimming stripped 5 bases from V and 0 bases from J, with 10 bases between. CDR1 and CDR2 from the germline V gene are KGHSY and FQNENV. This CDR3 contains 14 residues. CDR3 protein: CASSGHRLNTEAFF. In nucleotides, the CDR3 is TGTGCCAGCAGCGGTCACAGGTTGAACACTGAAGCTTTCTTT. Combining the CDR3 with reference TRBV16 and TRBJ1-1 gives the whole variable domain GEEVAQTPKHLVRGEGQKAKLYCAPIKGHSYVFWYQQVLKNEFKFLISFQNENVFDETGMPKERFSAKCLPNSPCSLEIQATKLEDSAVYFCASSGHRLNTEAFFGQGTRLTVV.

The chain uses TRBV2 and TRBJ2-1; D may be TRBD1 (6 bases). Germline V lookup: CDR1 SNHLY, CDR2 FYNNEI. Trimming shortened V by 7 bases and J by 5 bases, and 12 bases separated the two germline ends. The CDR3 totals 13 residues. The CDR3 region has the DNA TGTGCCAGCAAATACTCAGGGGACAATGAGCAGTTCTTC. This gives the protein CASKYSGDNEQFF.

The chain employs TRBV6-5 and TRBJ2-3, with D perhaps matching TRBD1 (6 bases). CDR3 length: 15 residues. In germline, CDR1 is MNHEY, CDR2 SVGAGI. V lost 5 bases to trimming and J lost 2 bases, with 14 bases between them. The CDR3 coding sequence is TGTGCCAGCAGTCAACCGGGACAACCCACAGATACGCAGTATTTT. This gives the protein CASSQPGQPTDTQYF.

CDR3 residues: CASSQVVQVYEQYF. The CDR3, as DNA: TGTGCCAGCAGCCAAGTTGTACAGGTCTACGAGCAGTACTTC. The V and J genes are TRBV3-1 (or the pseudogene TRBV3-2) and TRBJ2-7; a possible D gene is TRBD1 (5 bases). The V and J ends lost 1 base and 3 bases respectively, with 10 bases between them. The CDR3 loop spans 14 amino acids. CDR1 LGHDT and CDR2 YNNKEL come from the germline V gene (reference sequence).

The chain has TRBV18 and TRBJ2-3; D is undetermined. The germline V gene has CDR1 KGHSH and CDR2 LQKENI. The CDR3 is made up of 16 amino acids. V lost 3 bases and J lost 1, with 14 bases in between. CDR3: CASSPFMTSGTDTQYF. In nucleotides, the CDR3 is TGTGCCAGCTCACCCTTTATGACATCGGGCACAGATACGCAGTATTTT.

This clone was seen only once. The chain links TRBV7-2 to TRBJ2-5; D ambiguous. Trimming shortened V by 5 bases and J by 5 bases, and 15 bases separated the two germline ends. The CDR3 sequence is 14 residues long. Germline CDR1 reads SGHTA; CDR2 reads FQGNSA. The CDR3 DNA reads as TGTGCCAGCAGCCCCGCCCCGGCTAGTGAGACCCAGTACTTC. This translates into CASSPAPASETQYF.

The gene calls are TRBV29-1 and TRBJ2-1, with D uncertain. CDR3 length: 12 amino acids. Trimming removed 5 bases from V and 3 bases from J, with 8 bases in between. Germline V CDR1 and CDR2: SQVTM, ANQGSEA. CDR3 bases: TGCAGCGTTCGCACAAGCTACAATGAGCAGTTCTTC. It is translated as CSVRTSYNEQFF.